This is a list of T cell receptor beta chains from one sample in a study of blood T cell repertoires in COVID-19. Libraries were prepared by immunoSEQ multiplex PCR; TCRdb keeps only in-frame clonotypes and omits some of them. The data contain 350,000 or so clones, about 83% of them singletons. Sequencing input: peripheral blood. These receptors all stem from a man aged 30-40 years with active or convalescent COVID-19. The CDR3 runs from the conserved cysteine through the conserved F or W. D genes are given only for firm matches. Rows may omit the clone size; those that give it use once, few, many or a size class.

V gene: TRBV5-1
J gene: TRBJ2-1
clone size: -
D gene: TRBD2
CDR3 protein: CASSLVSGVNEQFF
CDR3 DNA: TGCGCCAGCAGCTTGGTTAGCGGGGTCAATGAGCAGTTCTTC

V gene: TRBV5-1
J gene: TRBJ2-3
clone size: -
D gene: TRBD2
CDR3 protein: CASSQIAGGTDTQYF
CDR3 DNA: TGCGCCAGCAGCCAAATAGCGGGGGGCACAGATACGCAGTATTTT

V gene: TRBV4-1
J gene: TRBJ2-5
clone size: -
D gene: TRBD1
CDR3 protein: CASSQVDRETETQYF
CDR3 DNA: TGCGCCAGCAGCCAAGTGGACAGGGAAACGGAGACCCAGTACTTC

V gene: TRBV15
J gene: TRBJ1-1
clone size: -
D gene: -
CDR3 protein: CATSPDSANTEAFF
CDR3 DNA: TGTGCCACCAGCCCCGACAGCGCAAACACTGAAGCTTTCTTT

V gene: TRBV11-3
J gene: TRBJ2-4
clone size: -
D gene: -
CDR3 protein: CASSLLTNIQYF
CDR3 DNA: TGTGCCAGCAGCTTACTAACGAACATTCAGTACTTC

V gene: TRBV27
J gene: TRBJ1-5
clone size: -
D gene: TRBD1
CDR3 protein: CASSRRAGTGHGQPQHF
CDR3 DNA: TGTGCCAGCAGCCGCCGGGCCGGGACAGGGCACGGTCAGCCCCAGCATTTT

V gene: TRBV10-3
J gene: TRBJ1-5
clone size: -
D gene: -
CDR3 protein: CAISGQGNSNQPQHF
CDR3 DNA: TGTGCCATCAGTGGGCAGGGGAATAGCAATCAGCCCCAGCATTTT

V gene: TRBV24-1
J gene: TRBJ1-1
clone size: -
D gene: -
CDR3 protein: CATSGGPLNTEAFF
CDR3 DNA: TGTGCCACCAGCGGGGGACCCTTGAACACTGAAGCTTTCTTT

V gene: TRBV10-3
J gene: TRBJ2-7
clone size: -
D gene: TRBD1
CDR3 protein: CAISGGTGGFSFPSF
CDR3 DNA: TGTGCCATCAGTGGGGGGACAGGGGGCTTTAGCTTCCCTAGCTTC

V gene: TRBV7-6
J gene: TRBJ2-7
clone size: -
D gene: TRBD1
CDR3 protein: CASSLGTGGTYEQYF
CDR3 DNA: TGTGCCAGCAGCTTAGGGACAGGGGGCACCTACGAGCAGTACTTC

V gene: TRBV4-2
J gene: TRBJ1-2
clone size: -
D gene: -
CDR3 protein: CASSPHRSNYGYTF
CDR3 DNA: TGTGCCAGCAGCCCCCACAGGTCTAACTATGGCTACACCTTC

V gene: TRBV29-1
J gene: TRBJ2-4
clone size: -
D gene: TRBD2
CDR3 protein: CSVDGGDVQYF
CDR3 DNA: TGCAGCGTTGATGGGGGGGATGTTCAGTACTTC

V gene: TRBV6-5
J gene: TRBJ1-2
clone size: once
D gene: TRBD1
CDR3 protein: CASRAGQGRGYTF
CDR3 DNA: TGTGCCAGCAGGGCCGGACAGGGCAGAGGCTACACCTTC

V gene: TRBV11-3
J gene: TRBJ2-3
clone size: once
D gene: -
CDR3 protein: CASSLGLRRTQYF
CDR3 DNA: TGTGCCAGCAGCTTGGGGCTCCGAAGGACGCAGTATTTT

V gene: TRBV7-8
J gene: TRBJ1-5
clone size: -
D gene: -
CDR3 protein: CASSHVGQTNSQPQHF
CDR3 DNA: TGTGCCAGCAGCCACGTCGGACAGACGAATTCTCAGCCCCAGCATTTT

V gene: TRBV5-1
J gene: TRBJ1-5
clone size: -
D gene: -
CDR3 protein: CASSPGAGNQPQHF
CDR3 DNA: TGCGCCAGCAGCCCCGGGGCGGGGAATCAGCCCCAGCATTTT

V gene: TRBV28
J gene: TRBJ2-7
clone size: -
D gene: -
CDR3 protein: CASSTPRVPSYEQYF
CDR3 DNA: TGTGCCAGCAGTACTCCGCGGGTACCGTCCTACGAGCAGTACTTC

V gene: TRBV30
J gene: TRBJ2-4
clone size: -
D gene: -
CDR3 protein: CAGRDIIAKNIQYF
CDR3 DNA: TGTGCCGGAAGGGACATAATAGCCAAAAACATTCAGTACTTC

V gene: TRBV9
J gene: TRBJ2-1
clone size: few
D gene: TRBD2
CDR3 protein: CASSPEIAGAHNEQFF
CDR3 DNA: TGTGCCAGCAGCCCCGAAATAGCGGGGGCCCACAATGAGCAGTTCTTC

V gene: TRBV25-1
J gene: TRBJ2-3
clone size: -
D gene: TRBD2
CDR3 protein: CASSVAGGGDTQYF
CDR3 DNA: TGTGCCAGCAGTGTCGCGGGGGGCGGAGATACGCAGTATTTT

V gene: TRBV27
J gene: TRBJ2-7
clone size: -
D gene: -
CDR3 protein: CASSFVREVNEQYF
CDR3 DNA: TGTGCCAGCAGTTTCGTCAGGGAGGTTAATGAGCAGTACTTC

V gene: TRBV11-3
J gene: TRBJ2-1
clone size: -
D gene: TRBD2
CDR3 protein: CASSLLAGGVGYNEQFF
CDR3 DNA: TGTGCCAGCAGCTTATTAGCGGGAGGAGTGGGATACAATGAGCAGTTCTTC

V gene: TRBV5-1
J gene: TRBJ2-5
clone size: once
D gene: -
CDR3 protein: CASSPIGRGQETQYF
CDR3 DNA: TGCGCCAGCAGCCCCATAGGGCGGGGCCAAGAGACCCAGTACTTC

V gene: TRBV7-3
J gene: TRBJ2-1
clone size: -
D gene: -
CDR3 protein: CASSPAEGWAYNEQFF
CDR3 DNA: TGTGCCAGCAGCCCCGCGGAGGGCTGGGCCTACAATGAGCAGTTCTTC

V gene: TRBV2
J gene: TRBJ2-1
clone size: -
D gene: TRBD2
CDR3 protein: CARRTSEYNEQFF
CDR3 DNA: TGTGCCAGGCGGACTAGCGAATACAATGAGCAGTTCTTC

V gene: TRBV3-1/TRBV3-2
J gene: TRBJ2-3
clone size: -
D gene: -
CDR3 protein: CASSQAGVTDTQYF
CDR3 DNA: TGTGCCAGCAGCCAAGCGGGAGTGACAGATACGCAGTATTTT

V gene: TRBV7-9
J gene: TRBJ2-2
clone size: -
D gene: -
CDR3 protein: CASSLGTLGWTGELFF
CDR3 DNA: TGTGCCAGCAGCTTAGGGACTCTGGGGTGGACCGGGGAGCTGTTTTTT

V gene: TRBV30
J gene: TRBJ2-7
clone size: -
D gene: TRBD2
CDR3 protein: CAWSFTSGRVYEQYF
CDR3 DNA: TGTGCCTGGAGTTTTACTAGCGGGAGGGTGTACGAGCAGTACTTC

V gene: TRBV27
J gene: TRBJ2-7
clone size: -
D gene: TRBD2
CDR3 protein: CASSSGLAGAYEQYF
CDR3 DNA: TGTGCCAGCAGTTCGGGACTAGCGGGGGCCTACGAGCAGTACTTC

V gene: TRBV29-1
J gene: TRBJ1-5
clone size: -
D gene: -
CDR3 protein: CSVARGAEQPQHF
CDR3 DNA: TGCAGCGTTGCTCGGGGGGCGGAGCAGCCCCAGCATTTT

V gene: TRBV5-4
J gene: TRBJ2-3
clone size: -
D gene: TRBD2
CDR3 protein: CASSYRGGDTDTQYF
CDR3 DNA: TGTGCCAGCAGCTACCGGGGGGGGGACACAGATACGCAGTATTTT

V gene: TRBV4-1
J gene: TRBJ1-2
clone size: -
D gene: TRBD1
CDR3 protein: CASSQANTGTDYGYTF
CDR3 DNA: TGCGCCAGCAGCCAAGCTAATACCGGGACAGACTATGGCTACACCTTC

V gene: TRBV28
J gene: TRBJ2-6
clone size: -
D gene: -
CDR3 protein: CASAGGQSLTGANVLTF
CDR3 DNA: TGTGCCAGCGCGGGTGGGCAGTCTCTCACTGGGGCCAACGTCCTGACTTTC

V gene: TRBV5-5
J gene: TRBJ1-4
clone size: -
D gene: -
CDR3 protein: CASSPIFGEGQGEKLFF
CDR3 DNA: TGTGCCAGCAGCCCTATTTTTGGGGAGGGCCAAGGAGAAAAACTGTTTTTT

V gene: TRBV27
J gene: TRBJ2-7
clone size: -
D gene: -
CDR3 protein: CASSAAGVSYEQYF
CDR3 DNA: TGTGCCAGCAGCGCGGCAGGGGTTTCCTACGAGCAGTACTTC

V gene: TRBV5-4
J gene: TRBJ2-7
clone size: -
D gene: -
CDR3 protein: CASSLVPNSYEQYF
CDR3 DNA: TGTGCCAGCAGCTTGGTTCCTAATTCCTACGAGCAGTACTTC

V gene: TRBV28
J gene: TRBJ2-3
clone size: -
D gene: -
CDR3 protein: CASSLRGDTQYF
CDR3 DNA: TGTGCCAGCAGCCTAAGAGGGGATACGCAGTATTTT

V gene: TRBV6-5
J gene: TRBJ2-1
clone size: once
D gene: TRBD2
CDR3 protein: CASSYGLAGGEQFF
CDR3 DNA: TGTGCCAGCAGTTACGGACTAGCGGGAGGGGAGCAGTTCTTC

V gene: TRBV18
J gene: TRBJ2-1
clone size: -
D gene: -
CDR3 protein: CASSSSRAKGYNEQFF
CDR3 DNA: TGTGCCAGCTCATCGTCGAGGGCCAAGGGTTACAATGAGCAGTTCTTC

V gene: TRBV5-1
J gene: TRBJ2-3
clone size: -
D gene: TRBD2
CDR3 protein: CASRLAGSPATQYF
CDR3 DNA: TGCGCCAGCAGGTTAGCGGGAAGTCCAGCGACGCAGTATTTT

V gene: TRBV11-2
J gene: TRBJ2-4
clone size: once
D gene: -
CDR3 protein: CASSHDLAVQNIQYF
CDR3 DNA: TGTGCCAGCTCGCACGACTTAGCGGTCCAAAACATTCAGTACTTC

V gene: TRBV9
J gene: TRBJ1-2
clone size: -
D gene: -
CDR3 protein: CASSVWEGSYGYTF
CDR3 DNA: TGTGCCAGCAGCGTATGGGAGGGGTCCTATGGCTACACCTTC

V gene: TRBV5-1
J gene: TRBJ2-2
clone size: -
D gene: TRBD1
CDR3 protein: CASSPGTGVGNTGELFF
CDR3 DNA: TGCGCCAGCAGCCCCGGGACAGGGGTGGGGAACACCGGGGAGCTGTTTTTT

V gene: TRBV11-3
J gene: TRBJ1-6
clone size: -
D gene: TRBD1
CDR3 protein: CASSSGGSSYNSPLHF
CDR3 DNA: TGTGCCAGCAGCTCAGGGGGGAGCTCCTATAATTCACCCCTCCACTTT

V gene: TRBV6-5
J gene: TRBJ1-2
clone size: -
D gene: TRBD1
CDR3 protein: CASTRGQGGYGYTF
CDR3 DNA: TGTGCCAGCACCCGGGGACAGGGAGGCTATGGCTACACCTTC

V gene: TRBV6-5
J gene: TRBJ1-5
clone size: few
D gene: -
CDR3 protein: CASSRDGGSNQPQHF
CDR3 DNA: TGTGCCAGCAGTCGCGACGGGGGTAGCAATCAGCCCCAGCATTTT

V gene: TRBV6-5
J gene: TRBJ2-7
clone size: -
D gene: -
CDR3 protein: CASSSRGEAKAYEQYF
CDR3 DNA: TGTGCCAGCAGTTCGCGCGGAGAGGCTAAGGCATACGAGCAGTACTTC

V gene: TRBV3-1/TRBV3-2
J gene: TRBJ2-7
clone size: -
D gene: -
CDR3 protein: CASSQDPRDEQYF
CDR3 DNA: TGTGCCAGCAGCCAAGATCCTAGAGACGAGCAGTACTTC

V gene: TRBV5-8
J gene: TRBJ2-5
clone size: -
D gene: -
CDR3 protein: CASSLDGERETQYF
CDR3 DNA: TGTGCCAGCAGCCTGGACGGGGAAAGGGAGACCCAGTACTTC

V gene: TRBV9
J gene: TRBJ2-2
clone size: -
D gene: TRBD2
CDR3 protein: CASSVGSRTSHTGELFF
CDR3 DNA: TGTGCCAGCAGCGTAGGTTCGAGGACTAGCCACACCGGGGAGCTGTTTTTT

V gene: TRBV5-6
J gene: TRBJ2-7
clone size: -
D gene: -
CDR3 protein: CASSFSGYEQYF
CDR3 DNA: TGTGCCAGCAGCTTCAGTGGCTACGAGCAGTACTTC

V gene: TRBV9
J gene: TRBJ1-3
clone size: few
D gene: TRBD1
CDR3 protein: CASSPGTGGDTIYF
CDR3 DNA: TGTGCCAGCAGCCCCGGGACAGGTGGGGACACCATATATTTT

V gene: TRBV7-3
J gene: TRBJ2-1
clone size: once
D gene: TRBD2
CDR3 protein: CASSSLAGREQFF
CDR3 DNA: TGTGCCAGCAGCTCCTTAGCGGGGAGGGAGCAGTTCTTC